This T cell receptor beta chain is from a study of identical twins. TCRdb re-called the 5' RACE reads through MiXCR, storing one row per CDR3 protein. The table includes about 470,000 distinct CDR3 sequences, less than 25% detected once. J gave up 1 base and V 1 base, and 9 bases lay outside the gene matches. The CDR3 has 18 amino acids. Per the germline V gene, CDR1 is SGHRS and CDR2 is YFSETQ. General observations from the study: Conclusions leaned on cross-sectional statistical analysis and did not track the same donors over time. High-abundance cord blood beta clonotypes had fewer insertions; memory repertoires showed none.

This clonotype was counted a few times. The antigen remains unidentified. The same specimen was also included in a second study, on T cells expressing NK-cell markers.

Sequencing input: CD4+ T cells sorted from blood. The rearrangement links TRBV5-1 to TRBJ2-3; 10 nucleotides agree with TRBD2. This clonotype was sampled from a woman between 18 and 29 years old in good health. The CDR3 sequence is CASSLRPSGSGGTDTQYF. CDR3 bases: TGCGCCAGCAGCTTGAGGCCTAGCGGGAGTGGCGGCACAGATACGCAGTATTTT.